The rows below give T cell receptor beta chains drawn from one sample of a study of OX40 agonist ivuxolimab in advanced cancers. The repertoire was sequenced with immunoSEQ multiplex PCR; TCRdb's copy has only in-frame clones and lacks some. The table includes over 35,000 clones, about 89% detected once. The sequences come from CD4+ or CD8+ T cells sorted from blood, collected in a trial of the OX40 agonist ivuxolimab. These receptor sequences come from an adult with an advanced solid tumor such as melanoma, head and neck, liver or kidney cancer. Each CDR3 is given with its conserved first and last residue. The D gene is left open where the match is weak. Not every row has a clone size; where given, it reads once, few, many or a size class.

d_call,j_call,clone_size,v_call,cdr3_aa,cdr3_nt
.,TRBJ2-7,.,TRBV4-1,CASSQPSSGFEQYF,TGCGCCAGCAGCCAACCATCCTCGGGGTTCGAGCAGTACTTC
.,TRBJ2-3,.,TRBV10-3,CAISESIMADTSTDTQYF,TGTGCCATCAGTGAGTCGATAATGGCAGATACTAGCACAGATACGCAGTATTTT
TRBD2,TRBJ2-7,.,TRBV29-1,CSVEDRAGVEQYF,TGCAGCGTTGAAGACCGTGCGGGGGTCGAGCAGTACTTC
.,TRBJ2-2,.,TRBV7-2,CASSLPPGELFF,TGTGCCAGCAGCTTACCCCCAGGGGAGCTGTTTTTT
TRBD2,TRBJ2-2,.,TRBV27,CASSLYRGGTGELFF,TGTGCCAGCAGTTTATATCGGGGGGGCACCGGGGAGCTGTTTTTT
TRBD1,TRBJ1-4,.,TRBV5-6,CASSFRRQGLNEKLFF,TGTGCCAGCAGCTTCCGCAGACAGGGCTTGAATGAAAAACTGTTTTTT
TRBD1,TRBJ1-5,.,TRBV6-5,CASSYGGGEGNQPQHF,TGTGCCAGCAGCTACGGAGGGGGCGAGGGCAATCAGCCCCAGCATTTT
TRBD1,TRBJ1-2,few,TRBV6-5,CASAKGTVYTF,TGTGCCAGCGCAAAGGGGACAGTGTACACCTTC
.,TRBJ1-3,.,TRBV11-3,CASSTNRDFGNTIYF,TGTGCCAGCAGTACCAACAGGGATTTTGGAAACACCATATATTTT
.,TRBJ1-3,.,TRBV11-2,CASSLSRRNTIYF,TGTGCCAGCAGCCTCTCCCGGAGAAACACCATATATTTT
.,TRBJ2-3,few,TRBV5-1,CASSLSAYPSTDTQYF,TGCGCCAGCAGCTTGAGCGCGTATCCTAGCACAGATACGCAGTATTTT
.,TRBJ2-7,.,TRBV9,CASSVGGQGIYEQYF,TGTGCCAGCAGCGTAGGAGGCCAGGGGATCTACGAGCAGTACTTC
.,TRBJ2-7,.,TRBV4-3,CASSQDQESGSQVHLHSYEQYF,TGCGCCAGCAGCCAAGATCAAGAAAGCGGTAGTCAAGTCCACCTACACTCCTACGAGCAGTACTTC
TRBD1,TRBJ1-5,.,TRBV19,CASAGQDSNQPQHF,TGTGCCAGTGCGGGACAGGATAGCAATCAGCCCCAGCATTTT
TRBD1,TRBJ2-2,.,TRBV5-1,CASSLIETGITGELFF,TGCGCCAGCAGCTTGATTGAGACAGGGATCACCGGGGAGCTGTTTTTT
.,TRBJ2-6,.,TRBV12-5,CASGLIQDSGANVLTF,TGTGCTAGTGGTTTGATCCAAGACTCTGGGGCCAACGTCCTGACTTTC
TRBD1,TRBJ1-2,.,TRBV9,CASSTQYRGPNYGYTF,TGTGCCAGCAGCACCCAATACAGGGGCCCTAACTATGGCTACACCTTC
.,TRBJ2-5,.,TRBV29-1,CSVEIQGKVGGTQYF,TGCAGCGTTGAAATCCAGGGAAAGGTGGGCGGGACCCAGTACTTC
TRBD1,TRBJ2-4,.,TRBV19,CASSHTGDGDIQYF,TGTGCCAGTAGCCATACAGGGGACGGTGACATTCAGTACTTC
.,TRBJ2-2,.,TRBV19,CASRDPQENANTGELFF,TGTGCCAGTAGGGACCCCCAGGAAAACGCGAACACCGGGGAGCTGTTTTTT
.,TRBJ1-1,.,TRBV7-8,CASSLGIQGGVDTEAFF,TGTGCCAGCAGCTTAGGGATTCAGGGAGGAGTGGACACTGAAGCTTTCTTT
TRBD1,TRBJ2-7,.,TRBV5-1,CASSLGQGAQYF,TGCGCCAGCAGCCTCGGACAGGGGGCGCAGTACTTC
.,TRBJ2-3,.,TRBV4-3,CASSQSIPGPGNTQYF,TGCGCCAGCAGCCAATCTATACCGGGACCGGGCAATACGCAGTATTTT
.,TRBJ2-5,.,TRBV7-7,CASSLGQQETQYF,TGTGCTAGCAGCTTGGGTCAGCAAGAGACCCAGTACTTC
TRBD2,TRBJ2-7,.,TRBV4-2,CASSQVGSGGYEQYF,TGTGCCAGCAGCCAAGTGGGTAGCGGGGGTTACGAGCAGTACTTC
.,TRBJ2-2,.,TRBV11-2,CASSGRVNSGELFF,TGTGCCAGCAGCGGCAGGGTAAACTCCGGGGAGCTGTTTTTT
.,TRBJ2-3,.,TRBV6-1,CASSDLATDTQYF,TGTGCCAGCAGTGACTTAGCCACAGATACGCAGTATTTT
TRBD1,TRBJ2-5,.,TRBV5-1,CASSLTGGAETQYF,TGCGCCAGCAGCTTAACAGGGGGCGCAGAGACCCAGTACTTC
.,TRBJ2-2,.,TRBV28,CASSLGNTGELFF,TGTGCCAGCAGTTTAGGGAACACCGGGGAGCTGTTTTTT
.,TRBJ1-5,.,TRBV28,CASSSPSGGNQPQHF,TGTGCCAGCAGTTCTCCTTCCGGGGGGAATCAGCCCCAGCATTTT
TRBD1,TRBJ1-2,.,TRBV6-1,CASSYRGHGYTF,TGTGCCAGCAGCTACAGGGGCCATGGCTACACCTTC
TRBD1,TRBJ2-6,.,TRBV2,CASSAQGAGGANVLTF,TGTGCCAGCAGTGCGCAGGGGGCAGGTGGGGCCAACGTCCTGACTTTC
.,TRBJ1-1,.,TRBV6-6,CASSPSGVVNTEAFF,TGTGCCAGCAGCCCTTCGGGGGTCGTGAACACTGAAGCTTTCTTT
.,TRBJ2-7,.,TRBV7-9,CASSADGGSYEQYF,TGTGCCAGCAGCGCGGACGGAGGATCCTACGAGCAGTACTTC
.,TRBJ2-7,.,TRBV6-5,CASSYRLRSSYEQYF,TGTGCCAGCAGTTATCGCCTCAGGAGCTCCTACGAGCAGTACTTC
TRBD1,TRBJ2-1,.,TRBV4-2,CASSQDWDRSYNEQFF,TGTGCCAGCAGCCAAGACTGGGACAGATCTTACAATGAGCAGTTCTTC
.,TRBJ1-1,.,TRBV2,CASSYDAEAFF,TGTGCCAGCAGCTATGACGCTGAAGCTTTCTTT
.,TRBJ2-2,.,TRBV4-1,CASSQVKEGQDTGELFF,TGCGCCAGCAGCCAAGTAAAAGAAGGCCAAGACACCGGGGAGCTGTTTTTT
.,TRBJ2-7,.,TRBV4-3,CASSQTQRTVAEQYF,TGCGCCAGCAGCCAAACTCAACGGACAGTGGCCGAGCAGTACTTC
.,TRBJ2-3,.,TRBV6-5,CASRGPAALQYF,TGTGCCAGCAGGGGCCCGGCGGCGTTGCAGTATTTT
.,TRBJ1-3,.,TRBV18,CASSPPGSIRGNTIYF,TGTGCCAGCTCACCACCCGGGTCCATCCGTGGAAACACCATATATTTT
TRBD1,TRBJ2-2,.,TRBV7-7,CASSAEQGPGELFF,TGTGCTAGCAGCGCGGAACAGGGGCCCGGGGAGCTGTTTTTT
TRBD2,TRBJ2-2,.,TRBV10-3,CAISGAGGTGGELFF,TGTGCCATCAGTGGAGCGGGGGGGACTGGCGGGGAGCTGTTTTTT
TRBD1,TRBJ1-3,.,TRBV7-9,CASSFGAGGMSGNTIYF,TGTGCCAGCAGCTTCGGGGCAGGGGGAATGTCTGGAAACACCATATATTTT
TRBD1,TRBJ1-2,.,TRBV5-1,CASSPRTGGDWGYGYTF,TGCGCCAGCAGCCCCCGGACAGGGGGCGATTGGGGCTATGGCTACACCTTC
.,TRBJ1-4,.,TRBV2,CASSEGGTNEKLFF,TGTGCCAGCAGTGAAGGGGGCACTAATGAAAAACTGTTTTTT
.,TRBJ1-2,few,TRBV7-2,CASSLVTGDGYTF,TGTGCCAGCAGCTTAGTGACCGGGGATGGCTACACCTTC
.,TRBJ1-6,.,TRBV5-4,CALKTGGALDSPLHF,TGTGCGCTAAAAACGGGGGGGGCATTGGATTCACCCCTCCACTTT
TRBD1,TRBJ1-5,.,TRBV10-3,CAIKGQLNQPQHF,TGCGCCATCAAGGGACAGCTAAATCAGCCCCAGCATTTT
.,TRBJ1-3,.,TRBV10-3,CAISRDGGNTIYF,TGTGCCATCAGCCGGGACGGTGGAAACACCATATATTTT
TRBD1,TRBJ2-5,.,TRBV5-4,CASSRDRTGGGETQYF,TGTGCCAGCAGCAGGGATCGGACAGGGGGAGGAGAGACCCAGTACTTC
.,TRBJ1-1,.,TRBV6-5,CASSTTTEAFF,TGTGCCAGCAGTACTACCACTGAAGCTTTCTTT
.,TRBJ1-1,medium-sized,TRBV11-2,CASSGDRNTEAFF,TGTGCCAGCAGCGGAGACAGGAACACTGAAGCTTTCTTT
TRBD2,TRBJ2-5,.,TRBV5-1,CASSLAGTSGGAETQYF,TGCGCCAGCAGCTTGGCCGGGACTAGCGGGGGGGCGGAGACCCAGTACTTC
.,TRBJ1-2,.,TRBV28,CASSFLFHRDPEDYGYTF,TGTGCCAGCAGTTTCCTCTTTCACCGGGACCCAGAAGACTATGGCTACACCTTC